The 14 T cell receptor beta chains in this list originate from one sample, sequenced in a study of response to subunit inactivated influenza vaccine. TCRdb processed the RT-PCR reads anew with MiXCR; each CDR3 protein has one entry. This table has 860,000 or so distinct CDR3 sequences, around 20% appearing once. The input for sequencing was PBMCs from blood, taken more than 4 days after vaccination. The source of these receptors is a man in his forties or fifties who received an inactivated influenza vaccine.

J is TRBJ1-2 and V is TRBV20-1; tentatively, D is TRBD1 (5 bases). The CDR3 spans 13 residues. CDR1 is DFQATT, CDR2 SNEGSKA, per germline (reference sequence). Trimming removed 2 bases from V and 4 bases from J, with 11 bases in between. CDR3 region: CSARQTASYGYTF. CDR3 in DNA: TGCAGTGCTAGACAGACAGCTTCCTATGGCTACACCTTC.

This clonotype was counted between two and nine times. The V and J genes are TRBV5-8 and TRBJ1-1; D unclear. Trimming pared 3 bases from V and 2 bases from J, leaving 17 bases between. There are 16 residues in the CDR3. Germline CDR1 is SGHTS and CDR2 is YDEGEE. CDR3 nucleotides: TGTGCCAGCAGCTCCCGAATGGGGAACCCTAACACTGAAGCTTTCTTT. Protein sequence: CASSSRMGNPNTEAFF. Full variable domain (remainder filled in from reference TRBV5-8 and TRBJ1-1): EAGVTQSPTHLIKTRGQQATLRCSPISGHTSVYWYQQALGLGLQFLLWYDEGEERNRGNFPPRFSGRQFPNYSSELNVNALELEDSALYLCASSSRMGNPNTEAFFGQGTRLTVV.

The chain uses TRBV5-6 and TRBJ2-3; 7 bases are a match to TRBD1. Germline-derived CDR1 and CDR2 are SGHDT and YYEEEE. The J segment lost 2 bases and the V segment lost 4 bases, leaving 4 bases of the junction unmatched. The CDR3 spans 14 residues. CDR3 loop: CASSPTGATDTQYF. The CDR3, as DNA: TGTGCCAGCAGCCCCACAGGGGCCACAGATACGCAGTATTTT.

This clonotype has ten or more counts. This chain links TRBV7-6 with TRBJ2-3; TRBD2 aligns across 10 bases. Trimming took 1 base from V and 5 from J; bases not matched to a gene: 3. Germline loops: CDR1 SGHVS, CDR2 FNYEAQ. CDR3 length: 15 residues. The CDR3 protein is CASSLVTSGKDTQYF. CDR3 DNA: TGTGCCAGCAGCTTAGTTACTAGCGGGAAAGATACGCAGTATTTT. Filled out from reference TRBV7-6 and TRBJ2-3, the complete variable domain reads GAGVSQSPRYKVTKRGQDVALRCDPISGHVSLYWYRQALGQGPEFLTYFNYEAQQDKSGLPNDRFSAERPEGSISTLTIQRTEQRDSAMYRCASSLVTSGKDTQYFGPGTRLTVL.

This chain links TRBV15 with TRBJ1-6; no clear D. Trimming shortened V by 3 bases and J by 13 bases, and 10 bases separated the two germline ends. Germline CDR1 and CDR2: LNHNV and YYDKDF (reference sequence). This CDR3 has 12 amino acids. The CDR3 region has the DNA TGTGCCACCAGCAGTCCCCAACACCCCCTCCACTTT. It is translated as CATSSPQHPLHF.

The J gene is TRBJ2-1, the V gene TRBV27; D ambiguous. Germline V lookup: CDR1 MNHEY, CDR2 SMNVEV (reference sequence). V lost 4 bases and J lost 5, with 12 bases in between. The CDR3 runs to 14 residues. CDR3 nucleotide sequence: TGTGCCAGCAGTTCGGGTGTACCTAACAATGAGCAGTTCTTC. This sequence encodes CASSSGVPNNEQFF.

This chain links TRBV12-3 or TRBV12-4 with TRBJ1-1; D is unresolved. This CDR3 has 14 amino acids. V was pared by 3 bases and J by 8 bases, with 16 bases between. As DNA, the CDR3 is TGTGCCAGCAGTTTTAATTTGGGTTTCCCCGAAGCTTTCTTT. It is translated as CASSFNLGFPEAFF.

V is TRBV16 and J is TRBJ1-6; tentative D call: TRBD1 (5 bases). V was clipped by 3 bases and J by 8 bases, with 11 bases between them. The CDR3 contains 14 residues. The V gene's germline CDR1 is KGHSY and CDR2 FQNENV. The CDR3 region is CASSHDSKHSPLHF. The CDR3 region has the DNA TGTGCCAGCAGCCATGACAGTAAGCATTCACCCCTCCACTTT.

The chain employs TRBV28 and TRBJ2-1; perhaps D is TRBD1 or TRBD2 (6 bases each). Trimming removed 7 bases from V and 2 bases from J, with 15 bases in between. The germline gives CDR1 MDHEN, CDR2 SYDVKM. This CDR3 contains 15 residues. The CDR3 loop is CASTMGGPTYNEQFF. For the CDR3, the DNA is TGTGCCAGCACCATGGGGGGCCCCACCTACAATGAGCAGTTCTTC.

V and J are TRBV20-1 and TRBJ2-1; tentative D call: TRBD2 (7 bases). V lost 0 bases and J lost 4, with 13 bases in between. Germline loops: CDR1 DFQATT, CDR2 SNEGSKA (reference sequence). This CDR3 region has 15 residues. CDR3 sequence reads: CSARDFAGAYNEQFF. The CDR3 DNA reads as TGCAGTGCTAGAGATTTCGCGGGGGCGTACAATGAGCAGTTCTTC.

The chain employs TRBV10-3 and TRBJ2-5; 9 bases agree with TRBD1. The germline CDR1 and CDR2 sequences are ENHRY and SYGVKD. The CDR3 extends over 14 amino acids. The J segment lost 3 bases and the V segment lost 6 bases, leaving 5 bases of the junction unmatched. DNA of the CDR3: TGTGCCATCAGCATAACAGGGGGCAAAGAGACCCAGTACTTC. It translates to CAISITGGKETQYF.

The chain carries TRBV5-5 and TRBJ1-5; 7 bases fit TRBD1. Germline CDR1 and CDR2: SGHKS and YYEKEE (reference sequence). Trimming cost V 4 bases and J 4 bases; bases outside gene matches: 8. There are 15 residues in the CDR3. In nucleotides, the CDR3 is TGTGCCAGCAGCGAAAGGGACAGCTTGAATCAGCCCCAGCATTTT. Residues: CASSERDSLNQPQHF.

The J gene is TRBJ2-4, the V gene TRBV10-1, with D perhaps given as TRBD1 or TRBD2 (6 bases each). V shed 3 bases and J shed 3 bases, with 12 bases lying between them. The germline gives CDR1 WNHNN, CDR2 SYGVQD (reference sequence). The CDR3 is made up of 15 amino acids. In nucleotides, the CDR3 is TGCGCCAGCAGTGAAGGGGGGCTCGGCAAAAACATTCAGTACTTC. It yields the protein CASSEGGLGKNIQYF.

This clonotype was picked up a small number of times. The CDR3 nucleotides read TGCGCCAGCAGCTTGTGGCCAGGGGTAGTAGAGACCCAGTACTTC. It is translated as CASSLWPGVVETQYF. The chain is built from TRBV5-1 and TRBJ2-5; D possibly corresponds to TRBD1 (6 bases). The CDR3 spans 15 residues. Looked up from germline, CDR1 is SGHRS and CDR2 is YFSETQ. Trimming removed 1 base from V and 4 bases from J, with 14 bases in between.